This T cell receptor beta chain was captured by sequencing in a study of cytomegalovirus exposure and HLA in healthy donors. The V gene's germline CDR1 is SGHRS and CDR2 YFSETQ. CDR3 length: 13 residues. The V end was cut by 5 bases, the J end by 7 bases, with 15 bases between. Data came from immunoSEQ multiplex PCR; TCRdb stores just in-frame clones and leaves some out. The table records around 300,000 clones, around 87% of them present only once. The clonotype was recovered from a woman between 25 and 40 years old in good health and CMV-seropositive. The sample consisted of PBMCs. The rearrangement joins TRBV5-1 to TRBJ1-1; possible D gene TRBD1, 6 bases. CDR3 residues: CASSWAGADEAFF. In DNA form, the CDR3 reads TGCGCCAGCAGTTGGGCAGGGGCCGATGAAGCTTTCTTT.